This T cell receptor (beta chain) was retrieved from a study of blood T cell repertoires in COVID-19. This table comes from immunoSEQ multiplex PCR, and its TCRdb copy is limited to in-frame clones, with some not included. The sample shows 200,000 to 300,000 clones, around nine tenths of them seen only once. In terms of age and location, participants ranged from roughly 18 to 100 years and lived in about two dozen US areas. Either two negative PCRs, clearance, or symptom resolution qualified Cohort 3 donors as recovered. Sequencing was carried out using PBMCs or T cells enriched from blood (not recorded which). The sequence was collected from a woman between 18 and 29 years old who had recovered from COVID-19.

The DNA for the CDR3 is TGCGCCAGCAGCCGGACAGGGGAGGACACTGAAGCTTTCTTT. As protein: CASSRTGEDTEAFF. The chain uses TRBV5-1 and TRBJ1-1, with TRBD1 matching 9 bases. Germline assignment: CDR1 SGHRS and CDR2 YFSETQ. CDR3 length: 14 amino acids. With V trimmed by 4 bases and J by 3 bases, 4 bases remained unmatched.